The clone carrying this TCR beta chain was detected once. The antigen remains unidentified. The source of the sample is a study of T cell repertoires in aging, cancer and after chemotherapy. Whole-study context: Donors were grouped into six age bands spanning 30 or younger through 70 or older.

Rearranged V-D-J TRB sequences were amplified with a mixed TRB-A/B primer pool. TCRdb redid the calling of the multiplex PCR reads with MiXCR, one entry per CDR3 protein. The repertoire has around 6,400 distinct CDR3 sequences, 25% to 30% of them found once; the top ten carry approximately 6.9%. TCR beta rearrangements were amplified from peripheral blood genomic DNA. This CDR3 contains 15 residues. Germline values: CDR1 LNHDA, CDR2 SQIVND (reference sequence). V lost 7 bases to trimming and J lost 8 bases; unmatched junction nucleotides: 9. Study conclusions and caveats: Healthy donors lost TCR diversity with age mainly through richness, cancer patients through richness and evenness. Median generation probability rose over the chemotherapy interval in each cancer cohort, suggesting rebound thymic output.

J is TRBJ2-1 and V is TRBV19, with 12 bases lining up with TRBD1. Sequencing was carried out using blood. This clonotype was sampled from a human donor in good health. The CDR3 DNA sequence: TGTGCCAGTACCCCCTCGGGGACAGGGGGCCATGAGCAGTTCTTC. This gives the protein CASTPSGTGGHEQFF.